The 7 T cell receptor beta chains in this list originate from one sample, sequenced in a study of shared clonotypes between healthy human individuals. TCRdb's copy holds only in-frame clones and misses some; the assay was immunoSEQ multiplex PCR. Of fewer than 700,000 clones listed, roughly 79% are singletons. The specimen sequenced was PBMCs. Receptors were obtained from a woman in her thirties or forties in good health. Some clones in this sample may be carry-over from other donors' samples.

V gene TRBV5-6 combines with J gene TRBJ2-5, with D tentatively TRBD2 (8 bases). The V and J ends lost 2 bases and 1 base respectively, with 15 bases between them. CDR1 SGHDT and CDR2 YYEEEE come from the germline V gene. The CDR3 runs to 16 residues. Written as DNA, the CDR3 is TGTGCCAGCAGCTTCGACGGGAGGGGGCCCCAAGAGACCCAGTACTTC. The encoded protein is CASSFDGRGPQETQYF.

V is TRBV11-2 and J is TRBJ2-4, with D maybe TRBD1 (6 bases). CDR1 and CDR2 (germline): SGHAT, FQNNGV. V was clipped by 5 bases and J by 8 bases, with 19 bases between them. The CDR3 spans 15 residues. CDR3 sequence (DNA): TGTGCCAGCAGCCCCCAAGGGGGATCAGATGACATTCAGTACTTC. Amino acid sequence: CASSPQGGSDDIQYF.

The J gene is TRBJ1-5, the V gene TRBV5-1; possibly TRBD1 for D (5 bases). The CDR3 is 13 amino acids. Deletions cut 5 bases from V and 4 bases from J, with 10 bases between. The germline CDR1 and CDR2 sequences are SGHRS and YFSETQ. The CDR3 DNA follows: TGCGCCAGCAGGGGAGAGGGGAATCAGCCCCAGCATTTT. Translating gives CASRGEGNQPQHF.

The sample holds many counts of this clone. This CDR3 reads CASRLVPDDTQYF. CDR3 nucleotides: TGTGCCAGCAGACTCGTACCGGATGATACGCAGTATTTT. The chain couples TRBV5-6 to TRBJ2-3; D is unresolved. CDR1 is SGHDT, CDR2 YYEEEE, per germline. The CDR3 loop spans 13 amino acids. V gave up 5 bases and J gave up 6 bases, with 13 bases separating them.

Worth noting for this clone: The sample contains more than one DNA sequence encoding this CDR3. The chain uses TRBV5-1 and TRBJ2-7; a weak D match, TRBD2 (6 bases). Germline lookup yields CDR1 SGHRS and CDR2 YFSETQ. CDR3 length equals 15 residues. Trimming removed 0 bases from V and 3 bases from J, with 13 bases in between. CDR3 sequence reads: CASSLVAGRLYEQYF. CDR3 coding DNA: TGCGCCAGCAGCTTGGTGGCGGGACGGCTCTACGAGCAGTACTTC.

The V call is TRBV5-1, the J call TRBJ2-3; D tentatively reads TRBD1 or TRBD2 (5 bases each). Trimming removed 3 bases at V and 0 bases at J, with 11 bases between. Germline V gene data show CDR1 as SGHRS and CDR2 as YFSETQ. The CDR3 covers 15 residues. The CDR3 loop is CASSSGRVSTDTQYF. The CDR3 bases are TGCGCCAGCAGCTCGGGACGGGTTAGCACAGATACGCAGTATTTT.

This chain links TRBV28 with TRBJ1-4; D is unclear. The V end was cut by 3 bases, the J end by 6 bases, with 14 bases between. Looked up from germline, CDR1 is MDHEN and CDR2 is SYDVKM. The CDR3 loop spans 15 amino acids. Here the CDR3 reads CASSFLSGADEKLFF. Written as DNA, the CDR3 is TGTGCCAGCAGTTTCTTATCGGGCGCGGATGAAAAACTGTTTTTT. Full variable domain (remainder filled in from reference TRBV28 and TRBJ1-4): DVKVTQSSRYLVKRTGEKVFLECVQDMDHENMFWYRQDPGLGLRLIYFSYDVKMKEKGDIPEGYSVSREKKERFSLILESASTNQTSMYLCASSFLSGADEKLFFGSGTQLSVL.